The TCR beta chain under discussion was sequenced for a study of blood T cell repertoires in COVID-19. For the study at large: Samples taken during acute and convalescent COVID-19 were collected in the United States, Italy and Spain. The cDNA or gDNA used as material had been derived from T cells, B-cell-depleted T cells, or PBMCs.

In the source study's methods: Quantification of nucleated cells was approximated via reference gene primer amplification. TCRdb's copy holds only in-frame clones and misses some; the assay was immunoSEQ multiplex PCR. Clone size and V and J calls were adopted from that table, with D and trimming inferred from the DNA. The repertoire has 81,000 or so clones, around nine tenths of them found once; the top ten carry roughly an eighth. This CDR3 is 14 amino acids long. The V segment lost 5 bases and the J segment 4 bases; nucleotides outside the gene matches: 6. Looked up from germline, CDR1 is SGHTA and CDR2 is FQGNSA.

The chain uses TRBV7-2 and TRBJ1-1; 8 bases align to TRBD1. Specimen: peripheral blood. The sequence derives from a man between 65 and 85 years old with active or convalescent COVID-19. The CDR3 is CASSTGQGRTEAFF. CDR3 nucleotides: TGTGCCAGCAGCACAGGACAGGGCCGCACTGAAGCTTTCTTT.